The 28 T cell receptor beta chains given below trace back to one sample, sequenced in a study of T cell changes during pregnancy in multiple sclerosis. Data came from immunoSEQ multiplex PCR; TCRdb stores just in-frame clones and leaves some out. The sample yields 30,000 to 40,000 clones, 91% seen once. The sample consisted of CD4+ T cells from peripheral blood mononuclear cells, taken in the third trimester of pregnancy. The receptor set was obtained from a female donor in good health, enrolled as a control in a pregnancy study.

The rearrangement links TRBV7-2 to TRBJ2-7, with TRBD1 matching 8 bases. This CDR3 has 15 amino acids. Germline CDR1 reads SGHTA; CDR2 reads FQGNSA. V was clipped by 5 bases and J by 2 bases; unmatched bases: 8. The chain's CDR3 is CASSLGQGYAYEQYF. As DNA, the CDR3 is TGTGCCAGCAGCCTAGGACAGGGTTACGCCTACGAGCAGTACTTC.

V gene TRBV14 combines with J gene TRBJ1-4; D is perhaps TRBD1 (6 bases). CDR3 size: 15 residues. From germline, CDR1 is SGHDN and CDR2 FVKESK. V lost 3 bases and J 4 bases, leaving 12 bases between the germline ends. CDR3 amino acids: CASSHDRPSNEKLFF. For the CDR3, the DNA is TGTGCCAGCAGCCATGACAGGCCGAGTAATGAAAAACTGTTTTTT.

The CDR3 here is CASSPQTSTDTQYF. As DNA, the CDR3 is TGTGCCAGCTCACCGCAGACTAGCACAGATACGCAGTATTTT. This chain connects TRBV18 to TRBJ2-3; D not resolved. CDR1 KGHSH and CDR2 LQKENI come from the germline V gene. The germline V and J ends were trimmed by 3 bases and 0 bases, with 7 bases remaining between them. There are 14 residues in the CDR3.

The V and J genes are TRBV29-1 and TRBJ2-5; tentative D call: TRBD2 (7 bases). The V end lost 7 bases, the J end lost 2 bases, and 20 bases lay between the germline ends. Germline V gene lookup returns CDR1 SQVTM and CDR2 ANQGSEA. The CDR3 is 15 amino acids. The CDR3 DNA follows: TGCAGCGCGCGGAGGAGGGGGGGGACGCAAGAGACCCAGTACTTC. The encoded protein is CSARRRGGTQETQYF.

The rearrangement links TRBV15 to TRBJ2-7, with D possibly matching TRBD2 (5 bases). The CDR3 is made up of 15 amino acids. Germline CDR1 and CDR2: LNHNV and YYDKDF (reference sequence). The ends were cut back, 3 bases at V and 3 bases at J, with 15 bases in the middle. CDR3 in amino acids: CATSSYREGGYEQYF. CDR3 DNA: TGTGCCACCAGCAGCTATCGTGAGGGTGGCTACGAGCAGTACTTC.

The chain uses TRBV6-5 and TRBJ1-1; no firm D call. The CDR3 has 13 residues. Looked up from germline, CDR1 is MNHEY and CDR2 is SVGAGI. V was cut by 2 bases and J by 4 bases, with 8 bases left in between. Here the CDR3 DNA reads TGTGCCAGCAGTTACAGCCCGGGCACTGAAGCTTTCTTT. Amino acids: CASSYSPGTEAFF.

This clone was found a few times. The DNA of the CDR3 is TGTGCCAGCAGTGAATCTAGCGGACAGGGGGTCGGCTATGGCTACACCTTC. Its translation: CASSESSGQGVGYGYTF. The V gene is TRBV25-1, the J gene TRBJ1-2; 10 bases fit TRBD1. Germline CDR1 and CDR2: MGHDK and SYGVNS. After removal of 1 base from V and 4 bases from J, the junction contained 9 bases not matched to a gene. The CDR3 sequence is 17 residues long.

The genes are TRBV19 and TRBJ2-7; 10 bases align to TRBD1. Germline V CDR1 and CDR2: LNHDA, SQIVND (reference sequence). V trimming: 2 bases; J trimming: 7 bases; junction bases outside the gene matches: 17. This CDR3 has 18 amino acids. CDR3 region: CASSIRRYTRTGGVEQYF. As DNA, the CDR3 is TGTGCCAGTAGTATACGCCGTTACACTCGGACAGGGGGAGTAGAGCAGTACTTC. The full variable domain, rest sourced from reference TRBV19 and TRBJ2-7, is DGGITQSPKYLFRKEGQNVTLSCEQNLNHDAMYWYRQDPGQGLRLIYYSQIVNDFQKGDIAEGYSVSREKKESFPLTVTSAQKNPTAFYLCASSIRRYTRTGGVEQYFGPGTRLTVT.

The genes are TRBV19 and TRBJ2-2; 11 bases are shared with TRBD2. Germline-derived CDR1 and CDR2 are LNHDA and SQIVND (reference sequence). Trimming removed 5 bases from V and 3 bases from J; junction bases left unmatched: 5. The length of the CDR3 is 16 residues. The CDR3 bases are TGTGCCAGTAGTGTTCTTAGCGGGAGGGACACCGGGGAGCTGTTTTTT. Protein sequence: CASSVLSGRDTGELFF.

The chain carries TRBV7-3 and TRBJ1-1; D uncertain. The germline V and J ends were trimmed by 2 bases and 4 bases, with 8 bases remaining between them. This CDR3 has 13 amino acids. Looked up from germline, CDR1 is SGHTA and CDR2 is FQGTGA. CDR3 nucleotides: TGTGCCAGCAGCTTAGGGGAGGGCACTGAAGCTTTCTTT. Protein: CASSLGEGTEAFF. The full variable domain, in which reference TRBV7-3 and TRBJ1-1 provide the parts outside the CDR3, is GAGVSQTPSNKVTEKGKYVELRCDPISGHTALYWYRQSLGQGPEFLIYFQGTGAADDSGLPNDRFFAVRPEGSVSTLKIQRTERGDSAVYLCASSLGEGTEAFFGQGTRLTVV.

CDR3 sequence reads: CASTATSGATYEQYF. DNA for the CDR3: TGTGCCAGCACCGCCACTAGCGGGGCGACCTACGAGCAGTACTTC. The rearrangement uses TRBV6-5 and TRBJ2-7; 10 bases are shared with TRBD2. The germline V gene has CDR1 MNHEY and CDR2 SVGAGI. V was pared by 7 bases and J by 2 bases, with 8 bases of the junction left unmatched. This CDR3 has 15 amino acids.

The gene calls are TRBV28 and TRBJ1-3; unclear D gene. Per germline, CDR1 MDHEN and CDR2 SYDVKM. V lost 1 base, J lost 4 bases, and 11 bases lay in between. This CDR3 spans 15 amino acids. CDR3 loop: CASSLFRGSGNTIYF. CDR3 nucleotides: TGTGCCAGCAGTTTATTCCGGGGTTCAGGAAACACCATATATTTT.

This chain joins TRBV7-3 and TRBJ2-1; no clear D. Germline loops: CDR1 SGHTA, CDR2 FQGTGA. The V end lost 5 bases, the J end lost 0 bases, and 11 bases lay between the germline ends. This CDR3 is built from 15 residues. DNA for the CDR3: TGTGCCAGCAGCCCACGGAGAGGCTCCTACAATGAGCAGTTCTTC. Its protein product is CASSPRRGSYNEQFF. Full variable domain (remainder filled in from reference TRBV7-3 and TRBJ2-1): GAGVSQTPSNKVTEKGKYVELRCDPISGHTALYWYRQSLGQGPEFLIYFQGTGAADDSGLPNDRFFAVRPEGSVSTLKIQRTERGDSAVYLCASSPRRGSYNEQFFGPGTRLTVL.

The CDR3 coding sequence is TGCGCCAGCACGACGATGGGACAGGGGTACGAGCAGTACTTC. Amino acid sequence: CASTTMGQGYEQYF. This chain links TRBV10-2 with TRBJ2-7; 10 bases map to TRBD1. The germline CDR1 and CDR2 sequences are WSHSY and SAAADI. V gave up 7 bases and J gave up 4 bases; unmatched junction bases: 7. This CDR3 comprises 14 residues.

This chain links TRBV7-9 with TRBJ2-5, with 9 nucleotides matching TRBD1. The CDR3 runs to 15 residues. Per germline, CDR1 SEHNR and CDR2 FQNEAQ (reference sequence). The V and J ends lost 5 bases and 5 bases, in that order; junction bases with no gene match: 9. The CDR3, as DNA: TGTGCCAGCAGCGCAGGACAGGGGTTTAGTGAGACCCAGTACTTC. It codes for CASSAGQGFSETQYF.

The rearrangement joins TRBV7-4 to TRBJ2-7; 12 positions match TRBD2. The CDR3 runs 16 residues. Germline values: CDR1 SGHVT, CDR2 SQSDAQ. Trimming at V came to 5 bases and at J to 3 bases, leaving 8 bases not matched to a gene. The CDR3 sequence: CASSLRTSGDYYEQYF. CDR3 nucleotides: TGTGCCAGCAGCCTCCGGACTAGCGGGGACTACTACGAGCAGTACTTC.

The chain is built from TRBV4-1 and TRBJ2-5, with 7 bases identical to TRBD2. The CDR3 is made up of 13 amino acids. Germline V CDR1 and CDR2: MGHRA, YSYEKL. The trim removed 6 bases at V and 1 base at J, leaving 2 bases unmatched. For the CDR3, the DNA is TGCGCCAGCAGGGCTAGCGGCCAAGAGACCCAGTACTTC. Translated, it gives CASRASGQETQYF.

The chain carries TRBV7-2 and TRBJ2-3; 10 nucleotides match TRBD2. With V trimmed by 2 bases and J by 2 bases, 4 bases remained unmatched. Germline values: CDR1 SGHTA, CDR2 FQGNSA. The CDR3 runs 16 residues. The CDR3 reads CASSLLAGATTDTQYF. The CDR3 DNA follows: TGTGCCAGCAGCTTACTAGCGGGGGCCACCACAGATACGCAGTATTTT.

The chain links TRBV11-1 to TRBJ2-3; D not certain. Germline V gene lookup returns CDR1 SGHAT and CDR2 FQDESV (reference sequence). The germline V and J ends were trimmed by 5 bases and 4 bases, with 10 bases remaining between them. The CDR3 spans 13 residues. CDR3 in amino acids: CASSPEPPDTQYF. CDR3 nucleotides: TGTGCCAGCAGCCCAGAACCCCCAGATACGCAGTATTTT.

This chain's CDR3 is CASSPRTGGFDEQFF. The DNA of the CDR3 is TGTGCCAGTAGTCCCAGGACAGGGGGCTTTGATGAGCAGTTCTTC. The chain carries TRBV19 and TRBJ2-1, with 11 bases that match TRBD1. Germline CDR1 LNHDA, CDR2 SQIVND (reference sequence). The CDR3 contains 15 residues. Losses at the gene ends were 5 bases for V and 8 bases for J; bases not matched to a gene: 8.

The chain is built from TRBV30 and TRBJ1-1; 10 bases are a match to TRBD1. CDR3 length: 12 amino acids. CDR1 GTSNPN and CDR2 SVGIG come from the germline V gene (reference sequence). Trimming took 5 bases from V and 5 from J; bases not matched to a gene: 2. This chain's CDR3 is CAWGTGVTEAFF. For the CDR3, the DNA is TGTGCCTGGGGGACAGGGGTGACTGAAGCTTTCTTT.

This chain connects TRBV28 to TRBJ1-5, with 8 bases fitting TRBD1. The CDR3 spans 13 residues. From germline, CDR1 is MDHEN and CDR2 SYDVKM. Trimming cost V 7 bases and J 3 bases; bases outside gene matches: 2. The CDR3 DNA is TGTGCCAGCACAGGGGGCATCAATCAGCCCCAGCATTTT. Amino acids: CASTGGINQPQHF. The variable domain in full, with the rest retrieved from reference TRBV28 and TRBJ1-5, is DVKVTQSSRYLVKRTGEKVFLECVQDMDHENMFWYRQDPGLGLRLIYFSYDVKMKEKGDIPEGYSVSREKKERFSLILESASTNQTSMYLCASTGGINQPQHFGDGTRLSIL.

CDR3 in amino acids: CASNYGSYEQYF. The CDR3 bases are TGTGCCAGCAACTACGGGTCCTACGAGCAGTACTTC. The chain has TRBV28 and TRBJ2-7, with D uncertain. The CDR3 is 12 residues long. CDR1 is MDHEN, CDR2 SYDVKM, per germline. Between the trimmed V and J ends, which lost 7 bases and 1 base, there was a span of 8 bases.

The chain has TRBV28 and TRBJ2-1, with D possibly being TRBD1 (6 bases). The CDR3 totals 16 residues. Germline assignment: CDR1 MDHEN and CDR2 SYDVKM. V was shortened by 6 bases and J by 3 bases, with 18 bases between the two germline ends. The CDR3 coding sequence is TGTGCCAGCAGCCCAACAGGGCTTCGAGACTACAATGAGCAGTTCTTC. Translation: CASSPTGLRDYNEQFF.

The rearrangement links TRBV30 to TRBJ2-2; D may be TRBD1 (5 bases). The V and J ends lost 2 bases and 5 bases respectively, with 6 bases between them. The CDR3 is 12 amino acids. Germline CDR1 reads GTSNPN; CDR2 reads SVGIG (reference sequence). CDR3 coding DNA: TGTGCCTGGAGTAGGGGTACCGGGGAGCTGTTTTTT. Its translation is CAWSRGTGELFF. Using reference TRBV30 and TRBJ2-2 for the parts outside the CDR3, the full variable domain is SQTIHQWPATLVQPVGSPLSLECTVEGTSNPNLYWYRQAAGRGLQLLFYSVGIGQISSEVPQNLSASRPQDRQFILSSKKLLLSDSGFYLCAWSRGTGELFFGEGSRLTVL.

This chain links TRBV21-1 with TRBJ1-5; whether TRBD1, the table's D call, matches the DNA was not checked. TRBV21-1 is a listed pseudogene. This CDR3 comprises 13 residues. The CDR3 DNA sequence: TGTGCCAGCAGCAAAAAGGGGTTACAGCCCCAGCATTTT. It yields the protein CASSKKGLQPQHF.

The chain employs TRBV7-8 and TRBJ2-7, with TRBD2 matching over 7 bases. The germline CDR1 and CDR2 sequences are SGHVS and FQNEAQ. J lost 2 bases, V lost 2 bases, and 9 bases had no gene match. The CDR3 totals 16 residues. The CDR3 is CASSLREGKATYEQYF. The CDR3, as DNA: TGTGCCAGCAGCTTAAGGGAGGGGAAAGCAACCTACGAGCAGTACTTC.

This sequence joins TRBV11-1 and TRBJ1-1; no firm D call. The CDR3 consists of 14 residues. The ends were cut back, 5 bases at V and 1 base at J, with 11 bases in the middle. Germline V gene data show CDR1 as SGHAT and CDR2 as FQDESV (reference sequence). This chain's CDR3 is CASSQFRWNTEAFF. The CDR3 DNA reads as TGTGCCAGCAGCCAATTTAGATGGAACACTGAAGCTTTCTTT.